Presented here are 3 T cell receptor beta chains from one specimen sequenced in a study of molecular identifiers for immune sequencing clone quantification. TCRdb analysed the PCR reads with MiXCR anew, one entry per CDR3 protein. The sample consists of about 320,000 distinct CDR3 sequences, over 20% of them appearing once. The sample consisted of naive CD8+ T cells from blood, with Jurkat cell RNA spiked in. Indicated subset: FACS-sorted CD8+CD4-CCR7+CD45RA+ naive T cells. The source of these receptors is a human donor in good health. Some libraries in this study had Jurkat cell RNA spiked in.

This clonotype was detected many times. CDR3 in amino acids: CASSLVEGNYEQYF. The CDR3 DNA reads TGCGCCAGCAGCTTGGTTGAGGGGAACTACGAGCAGTACTTC. The rearrangement joins TRBV5-1 to TRBJ2-7; D is perhaps TRBD1 or TRBD2 (5 bases each). CDR3 length: 14 residues. V was cut by 0 bases and J by 3 bases, with 10 bases left in between. Germline CDR1 SGHRS, CDR2 YFSETQ.

This clonotype was found many times. This chain links TRBV6-1 with TRBJ2-3, with D perhaps matching TRBD1 (5 bases). V dropped 8 bases and J dropped 3 bases, with 12 bases sitting between them. Germline V gives CDR1 MNHNS, CDR2 SASEGT. The CDR3 totals 13 residues. CDR3 sequence: CASSDQGTDTQYF. Written as DNA, the CDR3 is TGTGCCAGCTCGGATCAGGGTACAGATACGCAGTATTTT.

This clonotype has ten or more counts. The chain recombines TRBV7-9 with TRBJ1-4, with D possibly matching TRBD1 (6 bases). V lost 5 bases and J lost 5, with 18 bases in between. CDR1 SEHNR and CDR2 FQNEAQ come from the germline V gene (reference sequence). The CDR3 contains 16 residues. The DNA for the CDR3 is TGTGCCAGCAGCCCAGGGACCACAGGGCCAAATGAAAAACTGTTTTTT. Encoded protein: CASSPGTTGPNEKLFF.